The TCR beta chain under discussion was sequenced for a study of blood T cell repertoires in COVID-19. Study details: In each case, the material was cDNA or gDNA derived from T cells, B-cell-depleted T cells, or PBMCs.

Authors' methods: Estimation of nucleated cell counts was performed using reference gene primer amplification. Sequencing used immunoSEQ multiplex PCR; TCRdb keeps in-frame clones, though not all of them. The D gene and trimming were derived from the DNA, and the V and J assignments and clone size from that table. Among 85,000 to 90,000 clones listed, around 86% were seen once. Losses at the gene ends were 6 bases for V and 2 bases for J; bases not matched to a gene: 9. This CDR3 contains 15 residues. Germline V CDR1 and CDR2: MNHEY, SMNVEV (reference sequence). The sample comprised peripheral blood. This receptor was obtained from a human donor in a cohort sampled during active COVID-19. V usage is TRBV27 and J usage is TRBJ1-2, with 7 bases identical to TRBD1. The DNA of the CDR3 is TGTGCCAGCAGCCCCGGGACAGTGCGAAACTATGGCTACACCTTC. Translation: CASSPGTVRNYGYTF.